These 20 T cell receptor beta chains originate from one sample sequenced in a study of CD8 T cells in ankylosing spondylitis. Each CDR3 protein gets one entry after TCRdb re-called the 5' RACE reads with MiXCR. The sample yields just over 150,000 distinct CDR3 sequences, about a sixth seen once. Sequencing was carried out using blood, either unsorted or a sorted T cell fraction (not recorded which). These receptors were collected from a male donor with ankylosing spondylitis or in good health (not recorded which).

This chain connects TRBV12-3 or TRBV12-4 to TRBJ1-5; TRBD1 agrees at 7 bases. The CDR3 runs to 14 residues. V gave up 4 bases and J gave up 7 bases; unmatched junction bases: 7. The CDR3 reads CASSSLGGGQPQHF. The CDR3 coding sequence is TGTGCCAGCAGTTCCCTCGGAGGGGGCCAGCCCCAGCATTTT.

The genes are TRBV5-1 and TRBJ2-2; 11 bases are shared with TRBD1. The germline V gene encodes CDR1 SGHRS and CDR2 YFSETQ. The CDR3 contains 16 residues. V gave up 4 bases and J gave up 3 bases; unmatched junction bases: 5. The DNA for the CDR3 is TGCGCCAGCAGCCTGAGGGGACAGGGGGACACCGGGGAGCTGTTTTTT. Its translation is CASSLRGQGDTGELFF. Full variable domain (remainder filled in from reference TRBV5-1 and TRBJ2-2): KAGVTQTPRYLIKTRGQQVTLSCSPISGHRSVSWYQQTPGQGLQFLFEYFSETQRNKGNFPGRFSGRQFSNSRSEMNVSTLELGDSALYLCASSLRGQGDTGELFFGEGSRLTVL.

The V and J genes are TRBV12-5 and TRBJ2-3, with TRBD1 matching 10 bases. This CDR3 is built from 15 residues. Germline V gene data show CDR1 as LGHNT and CDR2 as FRNRAP. The V segment lost 5 bases and the J segment 4 bases; nucleotides outside the gene matches: 6. In DNA, the CDR3 is TGTGCTAGTGGTCTCGGACAGGGGGGCGCAGATACGCAGTATTTT. The encoded protein is CASGLGQGGADTQYF.

This chain connects TRBV24-1 to TRBJ2-1, with D possibly being TRBD1 (5 bases). Germline CDR1 reads KGHDR; CDR2 reads SFDVKD. The CDR3 is made up of 14 amino acids. Trimming stripped 4 bases from V and 7 bases from J, with 13 bases between. Here the CDR3 DNA reads TGTGCCACCAGTGACGCCAGGGCAGGGAATGAGCAGTTCTTC. It is translated as CATSDARAGNEQFF.

V usage is TRBV20-1 and J usage is TRBJ1-2, with D possibly being TRBD1 (6 bases). The germline V gene encodes CDR1 DFQATT and CDR2 SNEGSKA (reference sequence). The CDR3 covers 15 residues. The V end lost 1 base, the J end lost 4 bases, and 16 bases lay between the germline ends. The CDR3 DNA is TGCAGTGCTAGAGTGGAGGGGGGCGCAAGCTATGGCTACACCTTC. This gives the protein CSARVEGGASYGYTF.

This clonotype was picked up one time. V and J are TRBV5-1 and TRBJ2-3; unclear D gene. CDR1 SGHRS and CDR2 YFSETQ come from the germline V gene. With 0 bases removed from V and 6 bases from J, the gap between germline ends came to 14 bases. The CDR3 has 15 residues. CDR3 coding DNA: TGCGCCAGCAGCTTGGCTTCCCAGCTCGGGGATACGCAGTATTTT. This encodes CASSLASQLGDTQYF.

V gene TRBV28 combines with J gene TRBJ1-4; D is ambiguous. The length of the CDR3 is 12 residues. The V end was cut by 7 bases, the J end by 5 bases, with 8 bases between. Germline assignment: CDR1 MDHEN and CDR2 SYDVKM. For the CDR3, the DNA is TGTGCCAGCACAGGCGGGAATGAAAAACTGTTTTTT. Protein product: CASTGGNEKLFF.

The rearrangement links TRBV5-6 to TRBJ2-5; 10 bases are a match to TRBD1. Germline CDR1 is SGHDT and CDR2 is YYEEEE. The J segment lost 1 base and the V segment lost 1 base, leaving 4 bases of the junction unmatched. CDR3 length: 16 amino acids. The CDR3 is CASSLLGQGLQETQYF. CDR3 bases: TGTGCCAGCAGCTTGTTGGGACAGGGGCTCCAAGAGACCCAGTACTTC.

This clonotype has at least ten counts. The V gene is TRBV20-1, the J gene TRBJ2-3, with TRBD2 matching 10 bases. The CDR3 contains 14 residues. Germline assignment: CDR1 DFQATT and CDR2 SNEGSKA (reference sequence). V was clipped by 0 bases and J by 11 bases; unmatched bases: 8. CDR3 residues: CSAREAGLAAGQYF. The CDR3 coding sequence is TGCAGTGCTAGAGAGGCCGGACTAGCGGCCGGGCAGTATTTT.

The chain employs TRBV28 and TRBJ2-3, with D unclear. The V and J ends lost 6 bases and 2 bases respectively, with 12 bases between them. Germline V gene sequence: CDR1 MDHEN, CDR2 SYDVKM. This CDR3 spans 14 amino acids. Written as DNA, the CDR3 is TGTGCCAGCAGCCAAAGAGTGGTCACAGATACGCAGTATTTT. It is translated as CASSQRVVTDTQYF.

Many counts were recorded for this clonotype. The chain is built from TRBV29-1 and TRBJ2-7, with 7 bases fitting TRBD2. V lost 4 bases to trimming and J lost 4 bases; unmatched junction nucleotides: 4. The length of the CDR3 is 12 residues. From germline, CDR1 is SQVTM and CDR2 ANQGSEA. The CDR3 here is CSVALAAYEQYF. CDR3 in DNA: TGCAGCGTTGCGCTAGCGGCTTACGAGCAGTACTTC.

In this sample, this clonotype turned up many times. This chain uses TRBV5-1 with TRBJ2-2, with 9 bases lining up with TRBD2. Germline V gives CDR1 SGHRS, CDR2 YFSETQ. The CDR3 runs to 16 residues. Trimming removed 0 bases from V and 4 bases from J; junction bases left unmatched: 4. CDR3 loop: CASSLVAGVVTGELFF. CDR3 bases: TGCGCCAGCAGCTTGGTAGCGGGAGTAGTCACCGGGGAGCTGTTTTTT.

This clonotype was observed a few times. The rearrangement joins TRBV5-1 to TRBJ2-5; no clear D gene. The CDR3 runs to 16 residues. Germline V gene lookup returns CDR1 SGHRS and CDR2 YFSETQ. V was cut by 0 bases and J by 1 base, with 13 bases left in between. CDR3 in DNA: TGCGCCAGCAGCTTGGCCCCCATCCTACGCCAAGAGACCCAGTACTTC. Protein: CASSLAPILRQETQYF.

This clonotype was detected ten times or more. The chain combines TRBV5-1 with TRBJ2-5; 9 bases match TRBD2. The CDR3 is made up of 16 amino acids. With V trimmed by 0 bases and J by 2 bases, 5 bases remained unmatched. Germline V gene sequence: CDR1 SGHRS, CDR2 YFSETQ. The CDR3 sequence: CASSLGTAGGQETQYF. The CDR3, as DNA: TGCGCCAGCAGCTTGGGAACGGCGGGGGGGCAAGAGACCCAGTACTTC.

This clonotype was seen many times. This chain uses TRBV5-1 with TRBJ2-1; D is perhaps TRBD2 (6 bases). Trimming pared 0 bases from V and 0 bases from J, leaving 10 bases between. Germline CDR1 is SGHRS and CDR2 is YFSETQ. The CDR3 loop spans 16 amino acids. CDR3 protein: CASSLGFGGSYNEQFF. CDR3 DNA sequence: TGCGCCAGCAGCTTGGGGTTCGGGGGCTCCTACAATGAGCAGTTCTTC.

The rearrangement joins TRBV19 to TRBJ2-7, with 10 bases identical to TRBD2. Trimming took 5 bases from V and 1 from J; bases not matched to a gene: 5. The CDR3 runs 15 residues. CDR1 is LNHDA, CDR2 SQIVND, per germline (reference sequence). This chain's CDR3 is CASSGGTSASYEQYF. DNA of the CDR3: TGTGCCAGTAGTGGCGGGACTAGCGCATCCTACGAGCAGTACTTC.

This clonotype has a handful of counts. This chain connects TRBV12-3 or TRBV12-4 to TRBJ1-2, with D unresolved. V lost 7 bases, J lost 1 base, and 13 bases lay in between. The length of the CDR3 is 14 residues. The CDR3 coding sequence is TGTGCCAGCACTCCCGCCGGGAATAACTATGGCTACACCTTC. Its protein product is CASTPAGNNYGYTF.

In this sample, this clonotype turned up many times. The V gene is TRBV15, the J gene TRBJ1-1; no reliable D call. V was clipped by 0 bases and J by 3 bases, with 8 bases between them. This CDR3 is 14 amino acids long. The V gene's germline CDR1 is LNHNV and CDR2 YYDKDF (reference sequence). The CDR3 sequence is CATSRDLKDTEAFF. For the CDR3, the DNA is TGTGCCACCAGCAGAGATCTGAAGGACACTGAAGCTTTCTTT.

The rearrangement joins TRBV5-1 to TRBJ1-1, with D hard to call. V dropped 4 bases and J dropped 6 bases, with 13 bases sitting between them. Germline CDR1 reads SGHRS; CDR2 reads YFSETQ. This CDR3 comprises 13 residues. CDR3 residues: CASSGDFTPEAFF. In DNA, the CDR3 is TGCGCCAGCAGCGGGGATTTTACACCTGAAGCTTTCTTT.

This clonotype was detected ten times or more. The chain combines TRBV27 with TRBJ2-1; 14 bases match TRBD2. Germline assignment: CDR1 MNHEY and CDR2 SMNVEV (reference sequence). CDR3 size: 18 residues. J gave up 6 bases and V 5 bases, and 12 bases lay outside the gene matches. CDR3 sequence (DNA): TGTGCCAGCAGTCCCAGAGACCTCGGACTAGCGGGAGGCAATGAGCAGTTCTTC. Translation gives CASSPRDLGLAGGNEQFF.